This T cell receptor beta chain was documented in a study of cytomegalovirus exposure and HLA in healthy donors. Turning to the study itself: In a previous analysis, more than 90 million unique TCR beta sequences were found from 150 million to 200 million T cells.

Study-level results: For TCR beta chains, V- and J-gene trimming was later linked to a missense DCLRE1C variant. Most TCR sequences proved rare, with some public TCRs found in many donors. An Asian-associated ancestry cluster reportedly showed fewer N-insertions than the approximately 630-donor mean in a later analysis.

With 1 base removed from V and 1 base from J, the gap between germline ends came to 13 bases. The CDR3 consists of 16 residues. Germline CDR1 MGHRA, CDR2 YSYEKL. Use of 60 Vbeta and 13 Jbeta primers characterized the PCR. Here immunoSEQ multiplex PCR was the method, and the copy in TCRdb shows in-frame clones only, minus some. The sample shows about 160,000 clones, 75% of them seen only once. On this clone: The antigen remains undetermined.

The sequence came from a male donor in good health and CMV-seronegative. J is TRBJ1-1 and V is TRBV4-1; TRBD1 might be the D (5 bases). Material: PBMCs. Here the CDR3 DNA reads TGCGCCAGCAGCCAAGTCGAAGGGGTGGCGAACACTGAAGCTTTCTTT. Translated: CASSQVEGVANTEAFF.